These T cell receptor beta chains were read from a single sample in a study of shared clonotypes between healthy human individuals. Data came from immunoSEQ multiplex PCR; TCRdb stores just in-frame clones and leaves some out. The sample includes 950,000 to 1,100,000 clones, 75% seen only once; the top ten take approximately 1.5%. Sequencing was done on a sample of memory CD4+ T cells sorted from blood. Source of these receptors: a man between 18 and 29 years old in good health. Both conserved end residues are trimmed from each CDR3. D genes are given only for firm matches.

V,J,D,CDR3
TRBV7-2,TRBJ2-7,NA,ASSVGGYEQY
TRBV7-9,TRBJ2-3,NA,ASSLGEGLDTQY
TRBV19,TRBJ2-3,TRBD2,ASTAGLSTDTQY
TRBV7-9,TRBJ1-4,NA,ASSQGRGYEKLF
TRBV5-1,TRBJ2-7,NA,ASSLDLYEQY
TRBV18,TRBJ1-2,NA,ASSPQGPAYGYT
TRBV5-1,TRBJ2-7,NA,ASSLLPNYEQY
TRBV10-2,TRBJ1-2,TRBD1,ASLPEAGQGRNNYGYT
TRBV19,TRBJ2-5,TRBD1,ASSTGQGASLQETQY
TRBV29-1,TRBJ2-2,NA,SVGGPMNTGELF
TRBV7-2,TRBJ2-5,TRBD2,ASGLAGGETQY
TRBV2,TRBJ2-1,NA,ASSVLLAGNEQF
TRBV6-1,TRBJ1-2,NA,ASNPQNYGYT
TRBV5-8,TRBJ1-3,NA,ASSYPDTSSGNTIY
TRBV2,TRBJ2-3,NA,ASKKGADTQY
TRBV30,TRBJ1-1,NA,AWIRNSRLDTEAF
TRBV5-4,TRBJ2-7,TRBD1,ASSLVGQGAYEQY
TRBV30,TRBJ1-6,NA,AWMNSPLH
TRBV18,TRBJ2-1,NA,ASSPFEGVNEQF
TRBV11-3,TRBJ2-1,NA,ASSLGGVYNEQF
TRBV2,TRBJ2-1,NA,ASSWDTASNEQF
TRBV30,TRBJ1-2,TRBD1,AWSVDRAAGYT
TRBV18,TRBJ2-7,TRBD2,ASSPGAGESEQY
TRBV7-2,TRBJ1-2,TRBD1,ASSKGQVNYGYT
TRBV7-2,TRBJ2-5,TRBD2,ASSFNPGGRETQY
TRBV5-6,TRBJ2-3,NA,ASSLAPADTQY
TRBV19,TRBJ1-1,NA,ASSIRGLTEAF
TRBV5-1,TRBJ2-1,TRBD2,ASGAGGSWNEQF
TRBV4-1,TRBJ1-5,TRBD1,ASSLEQGSQPQH
TRBV7-9,TRBJ2-1,NA,ASSPGGRGSYNEQF
TRBV2,TRBJ2-4,TRBD2,ASSEGASGEKNIQY
TRBV14,TRBJ1-6,NA,ASSPRGPPLH
TRBV7-8,TRBJ2-5,NA,ASRDEETQY
TRBV30,TRBJ2-6,NA,ARLQVSGANVLT
TRBV6-5,TRBJ2-7,TRBD2,ASRLAGNYEQY
TRBV27,TRBJ2-3,NA,ASSLKGRVADTQY
TRBV5-1,TRBJ2-1,TRBD2,ASSLRAGTTPYNEQF
TRBV30,TRBJ2-2,TRBD2,AWSNSGGTGELF
TRBV5-1,TRBJ2-7,NA,ASSLEVGPAYEQY
TRBV6-6,TRBJ2-5,NA,ASTPAGGQETQY
TRBV23-1,TRBJ1-5,NA,ASSPYRGRALLNQPQH
TRBV5-6,TRBJ1-2,TRBD1,ASSSARDSPNYGYT
TRBV6-5,TRBJ1-5,TRBD1,ASGDRAQPQH
TRBV10-1,TRBJ2-1,NA,ASSESGHENNEQF
TRBV5-6,TRBJ1-4,NA,ASRAMGINEKLF
TRBV28,TRBJ1-5,NA,ASSHLLGNQPQH
TRBV7-2,TRBJ2-1,NA,ASSPRDVGSGQF
TRBV2,TRBJ2-1,TRBD1,ATRRGQLSLESNEQF
TRBV5-4,TRBJ1-1,TRBD1,ASTISGTGHTEAF
TRBV4-1,TRBJ1-4,TRBD1,ASSPLQGALTTNEKLF
TRBV5-5,TRBJ2-1,TRBD1,ASSLSPDRGRSSYNEQF
TRBV11-2,TRBJ2-3,NA,ASSFQATGTDTQY
TRBV13,TRBJ1-1,NA,ASSLVGGEAF
TRBV7-2,TRBJ2-2,NA,ASSPRRGHTTGELF
TRBV29-1,TRBJ2-7,NA,SVGGGAYEQY
TRBV12-5,TRBJ1-1,TRBD1,ASGQHRGSHTEAF
TRBV6-6,TRBJ2-7,NA,ASRKGNEQY
TRBV6-5,TRBJ1-6,NA,ASSGRVFNSPLH
TRBV25-1,TRBJ2-1,NA,ASSDTDGSSYNEQF
TRBV9,TRBJ2-1,NA,ASSAVGGAWEQF